The next 10 T cell receptor beta chains were all read from a single sample in a study of blood T cell repertoires in COVID-19. Libraries were prepared by immunoSEQ multiplex PCR; TCRdb keeps only in-frame clonotypes and omits some of them. Among approximately 73,000 clones listed, about 89% were seen once. Sequencing was performed on peripheral blood. The receptors originated from a woman aged 60-70 years with acute or convalescent COVID-19.

The chain is built from TRBV18 and TRBJ1-5; 10 bases are a match to TRBD1. The CDR3 runs 15 residues. The V segment lost 2 bases and the J segment 6 bases; nucleotides outside the gene matches: 4. Germline V gives CDR1 KGHSH, CDR2 LQKENI. The CDR3 coding sequence is TGTGCCAGCTCACCAACAGGGACAGGGGTTCAGCCCCAGCATTTT. Protein: CASSPTGTGVQPQHF.

V is TRBV11-2 and J is TRBJ2-7, with 9 positions matching TRBD1. This CDR3 is built from 13 residues. Looked up from germline, CDR1 is SGHAT and CDR2 is FQNNGV. The V gene end was trimmed by 10 bases and the J gene end by 4 bases; junction bases not matched to a gene: 8. CDR3 residues: CATLDRGGYEQYF. CDR3 nucleotide sequence: TGTGCCACCCTGGACAGGGGCGGGTACGAGCAGTACTTC.

J is TRBJ1-4 and V is TRBV9; D may be TRBD1 (6 bases). V lost 3 bases and J lost 3, with 12 bases in between. Germline CDR1 SGDLS, CDR2 YYNGEE. The CDR3 loop spans 15 amino acids. The DNA for the CDR3 is TGTGCCAGCAGCGATACAGGGTGGTCTAATGAAAAACTGTTTTTT. Translating gives CASSDTGWSNEKLFF.

The rearrangement links TRBV5-6 to TRBJ2-1, with D perhaps TRBD2 (6 bases). From germline, CDR1 is SGHDT and CDR2 YYEEEE. Deletions cut 4 bases from V and 9 bases from J, with 11 bases between. The CDR3 extends over 12 amino acids. The CDR3 DNA is TGTGCCAGCAGCCGGGGGTTCCCTGAGCAGTTCTTC. Translated: CASSRGFPEQFF.

The chain couples TRBV2 to TRBJ2-1; unclear D gene. The germline V gene encodes CDR1 SNHLY and CDR2 FYNNEI. The CDR3 is made up of 12 amino acids. With 5 bases removed from V and 8 bases from J, the gap between germline ends came to 10 bases. The CDR3 nucleotides read TGTGCCAGCAGTCCGGAGTACGATGAGCAGTTCTTC. Its translation: CASSPEYDEQFF.

This clone was seen once. The chain has TRBV29-1 and TRBJ1-1; perhaps TRBD1 as D (6 bases). This CDR3 is 15 amino acids long. Germline V gene data show CDR1 as SQVTM and CDR2 as ANQGSEA. Trimming cost V 4 bases and J 3 bases, with 18 bases left between them. Here the CDR3 DNA reads TGCAGCGTTGGAATCTTTCCCAGGGGAGACACTGAAGCTTTCTTT. This sequence encodes CSVGIFPRGDTEAFF.

The rearrangement joins TRBV5-1 to TRBJ2-1; 7 positions match TRBD1. Per the germline V gene, CDR1 is SGHRS and CDR2 is YFSETQ. The J segment lost 7 bases and the V segment lost 1 base, leaving 8 bases of the junction unmatched. The CDR3 runs 15 residues. CDR3 nucleotide sequence: TGCGCCAGCAGCTTGACGGGACAGACTGGTAATGAGCAGTTCTTC. As protein: CASSLTGQTGNEQFF.

This clone was recorded a few times. V and J are TRBV28 and TRBJ2-7, with 13 bases that match TRBD2. CDR3 size: 15 residues. With 0 bases clipped from V and 4 bases from J, the junction kept 0 bases outside the gene matches. Looked up from germline, CDR1 is MDHEN and CDR2 is SYDVKM. CDR3 sequence (DNA): TGTGCCAGCAGTTTATGGACTAGCGGGAGGTACGAGCAGTACTTC. It is translated as CASSLWTSGRYEQYF.

The chain uses TRBV5-1 and TRBJ2-7; 8 nucleotides match TRBD1. The ends lost 5 bases at V and 2 bases at J; junction bases unmatched: 9. CDR1 and CDR2 from the germline V gene are SGHRS and YFSETQ. The CDR3 runs to 15 residues. The CDR3 sequence is CASRLQRTGPYEQYF. CDR3 nucleotide sequence: TGCGCCAGCAGATTGCAAAGGACAGGGCCCTACGAGCAGTACTTC.

The chain joins TRBV2 to TRBJ2-1, with 8 bases lining up with TRBD2. The CDR3 is 15 residues long. Trimming took 6 bases from V and 7 from J; bases not matched to a gene: 11. The germline V gene encodes CDR1 SNHLY and CDR2 FYNNEI. The CDR3 nucleotides are TGTGCCAGCAGCCCCGGGGGCGCGGGGGGTAATGAGCAGTTCTTC. Translation gives CASSPGGAGGNEQFF.